The 16 T cell receptor beta chains presented below share a single source sample, sequenced in a study of control samples from healthy donors and cancer patients. Using immunoSEQ multiplex PCR, the repertoire was profiled, and TCRdb retains in-frame clones only, with some absent. In the table there are some 200,000 clones, about nine tenths of which are singletons. The sequencing input was blood. These receptors were collected from a woman in her 30s in good health.

In regard to this clone: Other DNA sequences in this specimen translate into the identical CDR3. The V call is TRBV2, the J call TRBJ2-5; D call uncertain. V lost 8 bases and J 0 bases, leaving 4 bases between the germline ends. CDR3 length: 11 residues. The V gene's germline CDR1 is SNHLY and CDR2 FYNNEI. CDR3 DNA sequence: TGTGCCAGCCGGTACCAAGAGACCCAGTACTTC. This codes for CASRYQETQYF.

The V call is TRBV5-1, the J call TRBJ2-5; 9 nucleotides agree with TRBD2. The V gene's germline CDR1 is SGHRS and CDR2 YFSETQ. The CDR3 has 15 amino acids. J was trimmed by 2 bases and V by 0 bases; bases with no gene match: 2. This CDR3 reads CASSLASGGQETQYF. The CDR3 nucleotides are TGCGCCAGCAGCTTGGCCAGCGGGGGGCAAGAGACCCAGTACTTC.

The chain carries TRBV7-9 and TRBJ2-7, with D perhaps matching TRBD1 (5 bases). V lost 5 bases to trimming and J lost 1 base, with 9 bases between them. This CDR3 contains 13 residues. Per germline, CDR1 SEHNR and CDR2 FQNEAQ (reference sequence). In DNA, the CDR3 is TGTGCCAGCAGCCGCACAGGATCCTACGAGCAGTACTTC. The encoded protein is CASSRTGSYEQYF.

The chain recombines TRBV12-3 or TRBV12-4 with TRBJ1-1, with 9 nucleotides matching TRBD1. V was pared by 7 bases and J by 4 bases, with 4 bases of the junction left unmatched. The CDR3 covers 13 residues. The CDR3 protein is CASTRQGGTEAFF. CDR3 sequence (DNA): TGTGCCAGCACCCGACAGGGGGGCACTGAAGCTTTCTTT.

The chain links TRBV12-3 or TRBV12-4 to TRBJ1-4, with D uncertain. This CDR3 is built from 12 residues. Trimming shortened V by 3 bases and J by 6 bases, and 5 bases separated the two germline ends. CDR3 in DNA: TGTGCCAGCAGTTTGACCTATGAAAAACTGTTTTTT. Translating gives CASSLTYEKLFF.

As regards this clone: The sample carries other DNA sequences with the same CDR3. The DNA of the CDR3 is TGTGCCAGCAGTTTATGGACAGGGGGGTACGAGCAGTACTTC. Residues: CASSLWTGGYEQYF. The chain joins TRBV28 to TRBJ2-7, with 9 bases identical to TRBD1. Per germline, CDR1 MDHEN and CDR2 SYDVKM. The length of the CDR3 is 14 residues. V was clipped by 0 bases and J by 4 bases; unmatched bases: 1.

In this sample, this clone turned up once. V is TRBV10-3 and J is TRBJ2-3; 10 positions match TRBD2. Germline loops: CDR1 ENHRY, CDR2 SYGVKD. Trimming at V came to 4 bases and at J to 1 base, leaving 2 bases not matched to a gene. This CDR3 comprises 15 residues. CDR3 sequence (DNA): TGTGCCATCAGTGCCGGGACTAGCGGCACAGATACGCAGTATTTT. Amino acid sequence: CAISAGTSGTDTQYF.

The V call is TRBV7-6, the J call TRBJ2-1; 13 bases match TRBD2. The CDR3 extends over 13 amino acids. CDR1 and CDR2 (germline): SGHVS, FNYEAQ. After removal of 10 bases from V and 9 bases from J, the junction contained 6 bases not matched to a gene. CDR3 amino acids: CATGLAGASEQFF. The CDR3 DNA reads as TGTGCCACAGGACTAGCGGGAGCGAGTGAGCAGTTCTTC.

CDR3 DNA sequence: TGTGCCAGCAGCTTGGACAGCTCTGGAAACACCATATATTTT. Translation: CASSLDSSGNTIYF. The genes are TRBV5-4 and TRBJ1-3; D unclear. The germline CDR1 and CDR2 sequences are SGHNT and YYREEE (reference sequence). The CDR3 extends over 14 amino acids. V was shortened by 0 bases and J by 0 bases, with 4 bases between the two germline ends.

The rearrangement links TRBV13 to TRBJ2-3; 14 bases match TRBD2. Germline V gene sequence: CDR1 PRHDT, CDR2 FYEKMQ (reference sequence). This CDR3 is 20 amino acids long. After removal of 1 base from V and 0 bases from J, the junction contained 9 bases not matched to a gene. The chain's CDR3 is CASSLAGLAGGTFSTDTQYF. CDR3 nucleotide sequence: TGTGCCAGCAGCTTAGCCGGACTAGCGGGAGGAACCTTTAGCACAGATACGCAGTATTTT.

The rearrangement joins TRBV20-1 to TRBJ1-2; 9 bases agree with TRBD1. The CDR3 runs to 14 residues. Germline loops: CDR1 DFQATT, CDR2 SNEGSKA (reference sequence). Losses at the gene ends were 3 bases for V and 4 bases for J; bases not matched to a gene: 6. Here the CDR3 reads CSASLDRGSYGYTF. Written as DNA, the CDR3 is TGCAGTGCTAGTCTGGACAGGGGTTCCTATGGCTACACCTTC.

The chain employs TRBV2 and TRBJ1-2, with D tentatively TRBD1 (6 bases). Germline-derived CDR1 and CDR2 are SNHLY and FYNNEI. The CDR3 runs 15 residues. Between the trimmed V and J ends, which lost 0 bases and 7 bases, there was a span of 15 bases. The CDR3 sequence: CASSEAGGPPSGYTF. As DNA, the CDR3 is TGTGCCAGCAGTGAAGCGGGGGGCCCGCCCTCTGGCTACACCTTC.

This rearrangement joins TRBV7-9 to TRBJ1-1, with D hard to call. The V gene lost 1 base and the J gene lost 3 bases, with 3 bases spanning the gap. This CDR3 is 12 amino acids long. The germline CDR1 and CDR2 sequences are SEHNR and FQNEAQ (reference sequence). CDR3 in amino acids: CASSLGYTEAFF. The CDR3 DNA follows: TGTGCCAGCAGCTTAGGATACACTGAAGCTTTCTTT.

This clone was observed a handful of times. The V gene is TRBV6-5, the J gene TRBJ2-5, with 9 bases matching TRBD2. This CDR3 region has 14 residues. Per the germline V gene, CDR1 is MNHEY and CDR2 is SVGAGI. Trimming cost V 6 bases and J 2 bases; bases outside gene matches: 4. The CDR3 nucleotides read TGTGCCAGCAGGGTAGCGGGGGTACAAGAGACCCAGTACTTC. Amino acid sequence: CASRVAGVQETQYF.

The chain has TRBV7-2 and TRBJ2-3, with 9 bases lining up with TRBD2. The V gene end was trimmed by 5 bases and the J gene end by 4 bases; junction bases not matched to a gene: 7. The CDR3 consists of 15 residues. Germline V CDR1 and CDR2: SGHTA, FQGNSA. CDR3 amino acids: CASSRPGLAPDTQYF. The CDR3 DNA is TGTGCCAGCAGCCGCCCGGGACTAGCCCCAGATACGCAGTATTTT. Full variable domain (rest looked up from reference TRBV7-2 and TRBJ2-3): GAGVSQSPSNKVTEKGKDVELRCDPISGHTALYWYRQSLGQGLEFLIYFQGNSAPDKSGLPSDRFSAERTGGSVSTLTIQRTQQEDSAVYLCASSRPGLAPDTQYFGPGTRLTVL.

This chain joins TRBV18 and TRBJ1-5; 8 bases are a match to TRBD1. The CDR3 has 14 residues. With V trimmed by 5 bases and J by 2 bases, 2 bases remained unmatched. Germline CDR1 KGHSH, CDR2 LQKENI. CDR3 nucleotide sequence: TGTGCCAGCTCATCGACAGGGGGCAATCAGCCCCAGCATTTT. Protein sequence: CASSSTGGNQPQHF.